This T cell receptor (beta chain) comes out of a study of pediatric ulcerative colitis. Blood was drawn at the time of colonoscopy. This clone was found a few times. Clones were sequenced by immunoSEQ multiplex PCR, and TCRdb holds only the in-frame ones, with some missing. In the table there are 37,000 or so clones, 70% to 90% of which are singletons. Germline CDR1 reads LNHDA; CDR2 reads SQIVND (reference sequence). The CDR3 runs to 13 residues. V was pared by 11 bases and J by 8 bases, with 21 bases between. V gene TRBV19 combines with J gene TRBJ1-1, with D perhaps TRBD1 (6 bases). The receptor was derived from a girl aged 5-17 years with moderate ulcerative colitis. Sequenced material: blood. CDR3 region: CAGGTNLGAEAFF. CDR3 DNA: TGTGCCGGGGGGACGAACCTGGGGGCCGAAGCTTTCTTT.